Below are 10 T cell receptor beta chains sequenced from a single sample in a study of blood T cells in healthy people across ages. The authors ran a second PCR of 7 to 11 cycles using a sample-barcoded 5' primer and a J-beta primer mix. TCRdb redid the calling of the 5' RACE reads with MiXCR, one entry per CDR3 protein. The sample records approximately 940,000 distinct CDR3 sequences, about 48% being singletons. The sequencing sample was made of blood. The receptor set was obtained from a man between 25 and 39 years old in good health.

The CDR3 DNA is TGCGCCAGCAGCGCCGGGAAAACTGGCGTATCTACAACTAATGAAAAACTGTTTTTT. Its protein is CASSAGKTGVSTTNEKLFF. The V gene is TRBV5-1, the J gene TRBJ1-4; unclear D gene. This CDR3 is 19 amino acids long. Deletions cut 4 bases from V and 0 bases from J, with 22 bases between. CDR1 is SGHRS, CDR2 YFSETQ, per germline.

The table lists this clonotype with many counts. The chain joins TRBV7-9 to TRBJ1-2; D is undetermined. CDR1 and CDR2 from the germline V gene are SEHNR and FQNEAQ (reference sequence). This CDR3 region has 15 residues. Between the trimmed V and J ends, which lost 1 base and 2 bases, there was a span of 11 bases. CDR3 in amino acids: CASSLGAGENYGYTF. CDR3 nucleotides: TGTGCCAGCAGCTTAGGGGCAGGAGAAAACTATGGCTACACCTTC.

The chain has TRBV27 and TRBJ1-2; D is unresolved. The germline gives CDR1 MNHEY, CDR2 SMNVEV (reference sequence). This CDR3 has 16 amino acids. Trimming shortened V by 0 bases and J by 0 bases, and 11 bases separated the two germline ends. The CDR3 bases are TGTGCCAGCAGTTTATCGATATCAGTCCCTAACTATGGCTACACCTTC. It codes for CASSLSISVPNYGYTF.

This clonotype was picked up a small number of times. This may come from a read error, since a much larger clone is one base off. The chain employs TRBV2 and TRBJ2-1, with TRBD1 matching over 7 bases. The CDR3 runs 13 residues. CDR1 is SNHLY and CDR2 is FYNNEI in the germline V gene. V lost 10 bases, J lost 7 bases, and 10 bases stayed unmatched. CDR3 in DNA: TGTGCCACCGTGAGACAGGGAGATAATGAGCAGTTCTTC. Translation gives CATVRQGDNEQFF.

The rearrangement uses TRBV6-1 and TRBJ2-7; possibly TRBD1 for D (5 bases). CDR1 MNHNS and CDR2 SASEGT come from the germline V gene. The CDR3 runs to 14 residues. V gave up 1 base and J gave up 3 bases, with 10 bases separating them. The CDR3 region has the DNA TGTGCCAGCAGTGAAGTCAGGGTCGTCTACGAGCAGTACTTC. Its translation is CASSEVRVVYEQYF.

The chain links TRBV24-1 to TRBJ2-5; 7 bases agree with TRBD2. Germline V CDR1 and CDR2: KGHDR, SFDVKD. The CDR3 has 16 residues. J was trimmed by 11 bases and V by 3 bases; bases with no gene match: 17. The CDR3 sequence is CATSDLSGGTVNEQYF. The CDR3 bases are TGTGCCACCAGTGATCTATCCGGGGGGACGGTGAATGAGCAGTACTTC.

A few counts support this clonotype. The CDR3: CASSLSITGLNTEAFF. CDR3 nucleotides: TGTGCCAGCAGCTTATCTATTACAGGTTTGAACACTGAAGCTTTCTTT. The chain combines TRBV9 with TRBJ1-1; maybe TRBD1 (5 bases). CDR3 length equals 16 residues. Germline V gene lookup returns CDR1 SGDLS and CDR2 YYNGEE. V was shortened by 4 bases and J by 0 bases, with 16 bases between the two germline ends.

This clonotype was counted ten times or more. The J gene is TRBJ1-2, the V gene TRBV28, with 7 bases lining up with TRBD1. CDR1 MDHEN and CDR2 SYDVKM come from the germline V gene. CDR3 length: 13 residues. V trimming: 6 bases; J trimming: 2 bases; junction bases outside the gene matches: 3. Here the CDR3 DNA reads TGTGCCAGCAGCGCACAGGGGAACTATGGCTACACCTTC. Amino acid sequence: CASSAQGNYGYTF.

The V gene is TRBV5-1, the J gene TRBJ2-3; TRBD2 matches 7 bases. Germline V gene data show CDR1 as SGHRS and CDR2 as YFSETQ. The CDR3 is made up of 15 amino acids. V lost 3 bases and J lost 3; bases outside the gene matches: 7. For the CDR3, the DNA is TGCGCCAGCAGCTCGGGTGCGGGGGTTACAGATACGCAGTATTTT. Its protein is CASSSGAGVTDTQYF.

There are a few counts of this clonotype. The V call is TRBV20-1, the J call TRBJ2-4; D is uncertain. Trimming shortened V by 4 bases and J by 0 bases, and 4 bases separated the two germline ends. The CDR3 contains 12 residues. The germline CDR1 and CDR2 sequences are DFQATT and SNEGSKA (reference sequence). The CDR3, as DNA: TGCAGTGCTATCAAAGCCAAAAACATTCAGTACTTC. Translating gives CSAIKAKNIQYF.